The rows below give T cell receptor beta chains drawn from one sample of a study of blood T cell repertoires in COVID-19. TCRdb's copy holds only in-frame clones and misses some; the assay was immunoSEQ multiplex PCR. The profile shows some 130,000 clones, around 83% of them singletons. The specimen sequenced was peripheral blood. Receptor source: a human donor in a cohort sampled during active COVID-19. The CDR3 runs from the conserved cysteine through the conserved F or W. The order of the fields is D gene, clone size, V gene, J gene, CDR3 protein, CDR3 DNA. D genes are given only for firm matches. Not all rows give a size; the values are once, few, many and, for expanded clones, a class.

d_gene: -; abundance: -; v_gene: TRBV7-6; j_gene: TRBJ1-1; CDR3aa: CASSLGPGPIMSEAFF; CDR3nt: TGTGCCAGCAGCTTAGGGCCAGGCCCAATCATGTCTGAAGCTTTCTTT
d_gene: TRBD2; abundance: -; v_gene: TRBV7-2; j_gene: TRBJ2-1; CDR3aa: CASSLVTSGQFF; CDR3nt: TGTGCCAGCAGCTTAGTTACTAGCGGTCAGTTCTTC
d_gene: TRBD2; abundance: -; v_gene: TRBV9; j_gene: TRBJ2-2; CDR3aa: CASSKGTSVSGELFF; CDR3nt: TGTGCCAGCAGCAAAGGGACTAGCGTATCCGGGGAGCTGTTTTTT
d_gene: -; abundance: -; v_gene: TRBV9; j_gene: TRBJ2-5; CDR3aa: CASSVEGGAETQYF; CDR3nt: TGTGCCAGCAGCGTAGAAGGAGGGGCAGAGACCCAGTACTTC
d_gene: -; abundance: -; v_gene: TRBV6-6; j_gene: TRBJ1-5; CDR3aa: CASSSIGSNQPQHF; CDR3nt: TGTGCCAGCAGTTCCATCGGTAGCAATCAGCCCCAGCATTTT
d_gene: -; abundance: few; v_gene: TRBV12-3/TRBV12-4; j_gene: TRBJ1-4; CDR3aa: CASSPLTWKLFF; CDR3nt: TGTGCCAGCAGCCCCCTTACATGGAAACTGTTTTTT
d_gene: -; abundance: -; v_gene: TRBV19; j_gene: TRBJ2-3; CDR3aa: CASSIGQTGDTQYF; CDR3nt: TGTGCCAGTAGTATAGGGCAGACGGGGGATACGCAGTATTTT
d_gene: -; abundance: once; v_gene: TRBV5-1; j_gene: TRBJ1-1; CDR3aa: CASSLTTGYSEAFF; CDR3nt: TGCGCCAGCAGCTTGACCACAGGGTATTCTGAAGCTTTCTTT
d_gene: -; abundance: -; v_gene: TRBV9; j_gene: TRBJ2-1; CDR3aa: CASSVAAGDVNEQFF; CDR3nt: TGTGCCAGCAGCGTAGCGGCAGGGGATGTGAATGAGCAGTTCTTC
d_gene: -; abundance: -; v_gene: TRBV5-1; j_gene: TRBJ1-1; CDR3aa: CASSLDSLGTRGTEAFF; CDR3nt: TGCGCCAGCAGCTTGGATAGCCTTGGTACCCGCGGCACTGAAGCTTTCTTT
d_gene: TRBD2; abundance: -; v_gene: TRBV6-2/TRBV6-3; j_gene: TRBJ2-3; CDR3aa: CASSYSGTRTPTDTQYF; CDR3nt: TGTGCCAGCAGTTACTCCGGGACTAGGACTCCCACAGATACGCAGTATTTT
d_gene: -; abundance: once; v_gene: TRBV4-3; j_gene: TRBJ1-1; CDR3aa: CASSPHRVVDTEAFF; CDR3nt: TGCGCCAGCAGCCCACACAGGGTGGTGGACACTGAAGCTTTCTTT
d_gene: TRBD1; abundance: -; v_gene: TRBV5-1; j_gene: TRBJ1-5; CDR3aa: CASSRGTGGNQPQHF; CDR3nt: TGCGCCAGCAGCCGGGGGACAGGGGGAAATCAGCCCCAGCATTTT
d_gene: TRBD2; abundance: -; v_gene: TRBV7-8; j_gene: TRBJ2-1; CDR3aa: CASRFTIGGRGDEQFF; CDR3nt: TGTGCCAGCAGGTTTACGATTGGCGGGAGGGGAGATGAGCAGTTCTTC
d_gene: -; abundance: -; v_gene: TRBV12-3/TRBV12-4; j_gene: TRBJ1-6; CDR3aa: CASSLPGYSPLHF; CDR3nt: TGTGCCAGCAGTTTACCGGGTTACTCACCCCTCCACTTT
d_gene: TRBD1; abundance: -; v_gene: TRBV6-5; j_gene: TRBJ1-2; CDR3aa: CASSQGAGYTF; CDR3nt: TGTGCCAGCAGCCAGGGGGCCGGCTACACCTTC
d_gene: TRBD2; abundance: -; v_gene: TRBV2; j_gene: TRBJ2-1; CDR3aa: CASRPGTSGGAEQFF; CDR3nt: TGTGCCAGCAGGCCCGGGACTAGCGGGGGGGCTGAGCAGTTCTTC
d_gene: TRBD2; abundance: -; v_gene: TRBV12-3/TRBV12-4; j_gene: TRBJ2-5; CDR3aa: CASSLAGGETQYF; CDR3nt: TGTGCCAGCAGTTTAGCGGGGGGGGAGACCCAGTACTTC
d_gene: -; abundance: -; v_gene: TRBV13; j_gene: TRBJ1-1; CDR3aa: CASSLERGYTEAFF; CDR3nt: TGTGCCAGCAGCTTAGAGAGGGGGTACACTGAAGCTTTCTTT
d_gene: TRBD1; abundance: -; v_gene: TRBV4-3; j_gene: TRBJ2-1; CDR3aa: CASSQQTGAHNEQFF; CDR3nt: TGCGCCAGCAGCCAGCAGACAGGGGCTCACAATGAGCAGTTCTTC
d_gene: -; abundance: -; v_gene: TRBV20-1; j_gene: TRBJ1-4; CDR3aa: CSASPGANEKLFF; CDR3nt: TGCAGTGCTAGTCCCGGGGCTAATGAAAAACTGTTTTTT
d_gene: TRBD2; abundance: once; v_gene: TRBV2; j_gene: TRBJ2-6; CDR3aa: CASSVLASGANVLTF; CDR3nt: TGTGCCAGCAGTGTACTAGCGTCGGGGGCCAACGTCCTGACTTTC
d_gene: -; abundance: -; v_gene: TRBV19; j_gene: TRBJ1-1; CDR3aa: CASSLGQVWTEAFF; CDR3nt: TGTGCCAGTAGCCTTGGGCAGGTCTGGACTGAAGCTTTCTTT
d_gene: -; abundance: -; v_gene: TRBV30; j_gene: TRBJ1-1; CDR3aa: CAWVYRDKNTEAFF; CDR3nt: TGTGCCTGGGTATACAGGGATAAAAACACTGAAGCTTTCTTT
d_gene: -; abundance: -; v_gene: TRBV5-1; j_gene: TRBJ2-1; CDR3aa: CASKALGQREQFF; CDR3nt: TGCGCCAGCAAGGCCCTGGGGCAGCGTGAGCAGTTCTTC
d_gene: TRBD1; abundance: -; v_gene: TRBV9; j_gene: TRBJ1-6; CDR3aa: CASGGTANSPLHF; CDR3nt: TGTGCCAGCGGTGGGACAGCTAATTCACCCCTCCACTTT
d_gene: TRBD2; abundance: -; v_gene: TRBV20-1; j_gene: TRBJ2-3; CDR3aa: CSASSGRVDTQYF; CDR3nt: TGCAGTGCCAGTAGCGGGAGGGTGGATACGCAGTATTTT
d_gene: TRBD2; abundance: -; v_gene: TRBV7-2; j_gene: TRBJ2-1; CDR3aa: CASSLEGGPHNEQFF; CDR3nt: TGTGCCAGCAGCTTAGAGGGAGGGCCCCACAATGAGCAGTTCTTC
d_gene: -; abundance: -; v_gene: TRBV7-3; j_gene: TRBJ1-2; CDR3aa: CASSSRGGDGYTF; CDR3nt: TGTGCCAGCAGCTCTCGGGGGGGCGATGGCTACACCTTC
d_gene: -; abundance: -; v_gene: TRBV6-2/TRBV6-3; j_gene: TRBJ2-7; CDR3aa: CASSYRLSGDHEQYF; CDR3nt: TGTGCCAGCAGTTACCGGCTTTCGGGGGACCACGAGCAGTACTTC
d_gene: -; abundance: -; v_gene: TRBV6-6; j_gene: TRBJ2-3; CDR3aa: CASSYSGGADTQYF; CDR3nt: TGTGCCAGCAGTTACTCTGGGGGCGCAGATACGCAGTATTTT
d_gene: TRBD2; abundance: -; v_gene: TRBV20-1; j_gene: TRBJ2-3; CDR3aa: CSASKREGGTDTQYF; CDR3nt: TGCAGTGCTAGTAAGCGGGAGGGCGGCACAGATACGCAGTATTTT
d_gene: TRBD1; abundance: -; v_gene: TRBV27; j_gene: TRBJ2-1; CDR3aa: CASSRTRDSNNEQFF; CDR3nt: TGTGCCAGCTCTCGTACCCGGGACAGTAACAATGAGCAGTTCTTC
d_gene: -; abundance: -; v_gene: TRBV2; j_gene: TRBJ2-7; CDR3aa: CASKPGSGAYEQYF; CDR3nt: TGTGCCAGCAAGCCGGGATCAGGGGCCTACGAGCAGTACTTC
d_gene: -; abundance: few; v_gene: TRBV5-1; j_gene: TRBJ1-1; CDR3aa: CASSLFQRRHTEAFF; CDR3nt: TGCGCCAGCAGCTTGTTTCAGCGGCGACACACTGAAGCTTTCTTT
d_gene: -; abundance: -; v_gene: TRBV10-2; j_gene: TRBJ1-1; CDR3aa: CASSEGGTEAFF; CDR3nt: TGCGCCAGCAGTGAAGGGGGCACTGAAGCTTTCTTT
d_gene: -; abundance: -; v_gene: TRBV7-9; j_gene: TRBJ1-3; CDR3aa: CASSLTRATSGNTIYF; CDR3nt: TGTGCCAGCAGCTTAACCAGGGCCACTTCTGGAAACACCATATATTTT
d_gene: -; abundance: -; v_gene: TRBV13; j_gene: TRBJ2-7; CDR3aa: CASSETGSYEQYF; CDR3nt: TGTGCCAGCAGCGAAACAGGGAGCTACGAGCAGTACTTC
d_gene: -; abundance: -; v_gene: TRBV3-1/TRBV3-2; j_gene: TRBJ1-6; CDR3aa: CASSRVPNGNSPLHF; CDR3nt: TGTGCCAGCAGCCGCGTCCCCAACGGGAATTCACCCCTCCACTTT
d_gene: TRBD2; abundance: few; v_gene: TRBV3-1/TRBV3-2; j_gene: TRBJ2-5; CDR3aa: CASSQLAGGCLETQYF; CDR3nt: TGTGCCAGCAGCCAACTAGCGGGAGGGTGTTTGGAGACCCAGTACTTC
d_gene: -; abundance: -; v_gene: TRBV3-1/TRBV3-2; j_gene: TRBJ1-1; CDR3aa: CASSPSSVYEAFF; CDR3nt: TGTGCCAGCAGCCCTAGTTCCGTCTATGAAGCTTTCTTT
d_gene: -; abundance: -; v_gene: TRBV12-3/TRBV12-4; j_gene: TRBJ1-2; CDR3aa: CATRQAGYGYTF; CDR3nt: TGTGCCACCAGGCAAGCGGGGTACGGCTACACCTTC
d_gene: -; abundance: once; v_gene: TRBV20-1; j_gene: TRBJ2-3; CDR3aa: CSASEGGATTDTQYF; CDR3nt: TGCAGTGCTAGTGAGGGCGGGGCTACCACAGATACGCAGTATTTT
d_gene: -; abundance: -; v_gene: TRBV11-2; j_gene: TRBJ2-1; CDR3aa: CASAGLGNNEQFF; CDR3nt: TGTGCCAGCGCGGGGTTGGGGAACAATGAGCAGTTCTTC
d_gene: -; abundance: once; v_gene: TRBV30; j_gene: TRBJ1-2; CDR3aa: CAWRPGWVF; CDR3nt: TGTGCCTGGAGACCGGGATGGGTCTTC
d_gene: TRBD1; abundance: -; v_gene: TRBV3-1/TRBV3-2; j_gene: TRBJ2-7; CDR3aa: CASSQERQGPVSLYEQYF; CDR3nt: TGTGCCAGCAGCCAAGAGAGACAGGGTCCTGTCAGCTTGTACGAGCAGTACTTC
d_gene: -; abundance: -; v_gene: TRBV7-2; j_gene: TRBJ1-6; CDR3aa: CASSLVGFGSSYNSPLHF; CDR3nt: TGTGCCAGCAGCTTAGTTGGGTTCGGGAGCTCCTATAATTCACCCCTCCACTTT
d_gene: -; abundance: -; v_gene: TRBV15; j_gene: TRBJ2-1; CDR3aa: CATSRGSTDEQFF; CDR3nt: TGTGCCACCAGCAGAGGGTCTACGGATGAGCAGTTCTTC
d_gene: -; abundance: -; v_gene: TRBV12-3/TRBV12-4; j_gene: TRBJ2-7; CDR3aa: CASNQQRSNEQYF; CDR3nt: TGTGCCAGCAATCAGCAGCGAAGCAACGAGCAGTACTTC
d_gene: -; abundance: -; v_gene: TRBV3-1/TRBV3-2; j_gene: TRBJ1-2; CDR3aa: CASSPGFYGYTF; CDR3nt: TGTGCCAGCAGCCCAGGATTCTATGGCTACACCTTC
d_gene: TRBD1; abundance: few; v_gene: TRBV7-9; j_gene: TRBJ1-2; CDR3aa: CASSFFGTDPGYTF; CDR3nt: TGTGCCAGCAGCTTTTTCGGGACAGATCCTGGCTACACCTTC
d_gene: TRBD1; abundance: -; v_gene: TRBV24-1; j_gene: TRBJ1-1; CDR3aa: CATSEPDRDESYTEAFF; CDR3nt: TGTGCCACCAGTGAACCCGACAGGGATGAGAGCTACACTGAAGCTTTCTTT